These T cell receptor beta chains were read from a single sample in a study of a mutant IDH1 vaccine in newly diagnosed glioma. Which antigens these TCRs recognize remains unknown. The table came from immunoSEQ multiplex PCR; TCRdb's copy has only in-frame clones and leaves some out. The data show some 26,000 clones, less than 85% seen once. Sequenced material: peripheral blood mononuclear cells (PBMCs), taken from a glioma patient whose treatment included an IDH1 peptide vaccine. The receptors were gathered from a man aged 18 to 30 with glioma. Some clones in this sample may be carry-over from other donors' samples. The CDR3 runs from the conserved cysteine through the conserved F or W. D genes are given only for firm matches. Clone size is shown for a subset of rows, as once, few, many or a class of expanded clone.

j_gene: TRBJ1-1; len: 12; d_gene: -; v_gene: TRBV13; abundance: few; CDR3aa: CASSLGDTEAFF; CDR3nt: TGTGCCAGCAGCCTAGGTGACACTGAAGCTTTCTTT
j_gene: TRBJ1-5; len: 14; d_gene: -; v_gene: TRBV10-3; abundance: -; CDR3aa: CAISELTVDQPQHF; CDR3nt: TGTGCCATCAGTGAGTTGACAGTGGATCAGCCCCAGCATTTT
j_gene: TRBJ2-7; len: 15; d_gene: TRBD2; v_gene: TRBV7-7; abundance: -; CDR3aa: CASSLRGLAGDEQYF; CDR3nt: TGTGCTAGCAGCCTGAGGGGACTAGCGGGAGACGAGCAGTACTTC
j_gene: TRBJ2-7; len: 13; d_gene: -; v_gene: TRBV7-8; abundance: -; CDR3aa: CASSLGLVDEQYF; CDR3nt: TGTGCCAGCAGCTTAGGGCTAGTAGACGAGCAGTACTTC
j_gene: TRBJ1-5; len: 14; d_gene: -; v_gene: TRBV2; abundance: few; CDR3aa: CASSRHYSNQPQHF; CDR3nt: TGTGCCAGCAGTAGACATTATAGCAATCAGCCCCAGCATTTT
j_gene: TRBJ1-5; len: 16; d_gene: -; v_gene: TRBV4-2; abundance: -; CDR3aa: CASSQAGSSGNQPQHF; CDR3nt: TGTGCCAGCAGCCAAGCGGGGAGTAGCGGGAATCAGCCCCAGCATTTT
j_gene: TRBJ2-7; len: 13; d_gene: -; v_gene: TRBV27; abundance: -; CDR3aa: CASSLGTTYEQYF; CDR3nt: TGTGCCAGCAGTTTGGGCACGACCTACGAGCAGTACTTC
j_gene: TRBJ1-1; len: 13; d_gene: TRBD1; v_gene: TRBV6-1; abundance: -; CDR3aa: CASSDQGEFEAFF; CDR3nt: TGTGCCAGCAGTGACCAGGGGGAATTCGAAGCTTTCTTT
j_gene: TRBJ2-3; len: 16; d_gene: TRBD2; v_gene: TRBV7-8; abundance: -; CDR3aa: CASSHGLASPTDTQYF; CDR3nt: TGTGCCAGCAGCCATGGACTAGCTTCGCCCACAGATACGCAGTATTTT
j_gene: TRBJ1-2; len: 11; d_gene: -; v_gene: TRBV7-9; abundance: few; CDR3aa: CASSWKNGYTF; CDR3nt: TGTGCCAGCAGCTGGAAGAATGGCTACACCTTC
j_gene: TRBJ2-2; len: 12; d_gene: -; v_gene: TRBV7-2; abundance: -; CDR3aa: CASSLTTGELFF; CDR3nt: TGTGCCAGCAGCCTTACGACCGGGGAGCTGTTTTTT
j_gene: TRBJ2-1; len: 18; d_gene: -; v_gene: TRBV11-1; abundance: -; CDR3aa: CASSHRAPGLPTYNEQFF; CDR3nt: TGTGCCAGCAGCCATAGAGCGCCAGGCCTACCTACCTACAATGAGCAGTTCTTC
j_gene: TRBJ1-2; len: 15; d_gene: -; v_gene: TRBV15; abundance: -; CDR3aa: CATSRQGLDDYGYTF; CDR3nt: TGTGCCACCAGCAGACAGGGGCTGGATGACTATGGCTACACCTTC
j_gene: TRBJ2-1; len: 13; d_gene: TRBD1; v_gene: TRBV4-2; abundance: -; CDR3aa: CASSRTGDNEQFF; CDR3nt: TGTGCCAGCAGCAGGACAGGCGACAATGAGCAGTTCTTC
j_gene: TRBJ1-1; len: 13; d_gene: -; v_gene: TRBV6-5; abundance: few; CDR3aa: CASSRRVPTEAFF; CDR3nt: TGTGCCAGCAGTCGTAGGGTTCCCACTGAAGCTTTCTTT
j_gene: TRBJ1-1; len: 14; d_gene: -; v_gene: TRBV30; abundance: -; CDR3aa: CAWSVQIQTFEAFF; CDR3nt: TGTGCCTGGAGTGTACAAATACAGACTTTCGAAGCTTTCTTT
j_gene: TRBJ1-1; len: 13; d_gene: -; v_gene: TRBV7-9; abundance: -; CDR3aa: CASSLRLDREAFF; CDR3nt: TGTGCCAGCAGCTTGAGACTGGACCGAGAAGCTTTCTTT
j_gene: TRBJ2-1; len: 16; d_gene: TRBD2; v_gene: TRBV13; abundance: -; CDR3aa: CASSLSSGTSFDEQFF; CDR3nt: TGTGCCAGCAGCTTAAGTTCAGGGACTAGCTTCGATGAGCAGTTCTTC
j_gene: TRBJ2-7; len: 18; d_gene: TRBD1; v_gene: TRBV19; abundance: few; CDR3aa: CASSSSTGIVVGYYEQYF; CDR3nt: TGTGCCAGTAGTAGCTCGACAGGGATAGTGGTTGGCTACTACGAGCAGTACTTC
j_gene: TRBJ2-7; len: 13; d_gene: -; v_gene: TRBV4-3; abundance: few; CDR3aa: CASSQEAEREQYF; CDR3nt: TGCGCCAGCAGCCAAGAAGCCGAAAGGGAGCAGTACTTC
j_gene: TRBJ2-7; len: 14; d_gene: -; v_gene: TRBV2; abundance: -; CDR3aa: CASSFRDSFYEQYF; CDR3nt: TGTGCCAGCAGTTTCCGGGATTCCTTCTACGAGCAGTACTTC
j_gene: TRBJ2-3; len: 16; d_gene: TRBD1; v_gene: TRBV19; abundance: -; CDR3aa: CASSIVDRGSTDTQYF; CDR3nt: TGTGCCAGTAGTATAGTTGACAGGGGCAGCACAGATACGCAGTATTTT
j_gene: TRBJ2-7; len: 18; d_gene: -; v_gene: TRBV5-7; abundance: -; CDR3aa: CASSLIRGYGVLSYEQYF; CDR3nt: TGTGCCAGCAGCTTGATTAGGGGATATGGCGTTTTATCCTACGAGCAGTACTTC
j_gene: TRBJ2-1; len: 16; d_gene: -; v_gene: TRBV2; abundance: -; CDR3aa: CASSTQGPFSYNEQFF; CDR3nt: TGTGCCAGCAGTACGCAAGGGCCTTTCTCCTACAATGAGCAGTTCTTC
j_gene: TRBJ2-7; len: 14; d_gene: TRBD2; v_gene: TRBV5-1; abundance: -; CDR3aa: CASSGGLAGHEQYF; CDR3nt: TGCGCCAGCAGCGGCGGACTAGCAGGCCACGAGCAGTACTTC
j_gene: TRBJ2-6; len: 19; d_gene: -; v_gene: TRBV7-3; abundance: -; CDR3aa: CASSLNRNAALSGANVLTF; CDR3nt: TGTGCCAGCAGCTTAAATCGGAACGCGGCTCTCTCTGGGGCCAACGTCCTGACTTTC
j_gene: TRBJ2-7; len: 14; d_gene: -; v_gene: TRBV5-5; abundance: -; CDR3aa: CASSLARGPYEQYF; CDR3nt: TGTGCCAGCAGCTTGGCCAGGGGACCCTACGAGCAGTACTTC
j_gene: TRBJ1-2; len: 14; d_gene: TRBD1; v_gene: TRBV6-5; abundance: -; CDR3aa: CASSSLGTVHGYTF; CDR3nt: TGTGCCAGCAGTTCCCTCGGGACAGTCCATGGCTACACCTTC
j_gene: TRBJ1-2; len: 14; d_gene: -; v_gene: TRBV6-5; abundance: -; CDR3aa: CASSYTTANYGYTF; CDR3nt: TGTGCCAGCAGTTACACGACAGCTAACTATGGCTACACCTTC
j_gene: TRBJ2-5; len: 15; d_gene: TRBD1; v_gene: TRBV5-1; abundance: once; CDR3aa: CASSLEGATQETQYF; CDR3nt: TGCGCCAGCAGCTTGGAGGGGGCGACCCAAGAGACCCAGTACTTC
j_gene: TRBJ1-1; len: 19; d_gene: -; v_gene: TRBV5-1; abundance: -; CDR3aa: CASSLDFRGGQKMNTEAFF; CDR3nt: TGCGCCAGCAGCTTGGATTTCAGGGGCGGACAGAAGATGAACACTGAAGCTTTCTTT
j_gene: TRBJ1-1; len: 16; d_gene: -; v_gene: TRBV4-2; abundance: -; CDR3aa: CASSQAYLTSNTEAFF; CDR3nt: TGTGCCAGCAGCCAAGCTTACCTCACATCGAACACTGAAGCTTTCTTT
j_gene: TRBJ1-6; len: 18; d_gene: -; v_gene: TRBV5-4; abundance: few; CDR3aa: CASSSHPLGAMANSPLHF; CDR3nt: TGTGCCAGCAGCTCGCATCCACTAGGGGCGATGGCTAATTCACCCCTCCACTTT
j_gene: TRBJ1-4; len: 15; d_gene: TRBD1; v_gene: TRBV2; abundance: -; CDR3aa: CASSDTGATNEKLFF; CDR3nt: TGTGCCAGCAGTGATACAGGGGCAACTAATGAAAAACTGTTTTTT
j_gene: TRBJ2-7; len: 15; d_gene: TRBD1; v_gene: TRBV5-1; abundance: once; CDR3aa: CASSPGTGLPYEQYF; CDR3nt: TGCGCCAGCAGCCCCGGGACAGGGTTGCCCTACGAGCAGTACTTC
j_gene: TRBJ1-1; len: 18; d_gene: -; v_gene: TRBV12-2; abundance: -; CDR3aa: CASRPVTVTKGDEAEAFF; CDR3nt: TGTGCAAGTCGCCCCGTGACAGTTACTAAGGGTGATGAGGCTGAAGCTTTCTTT